The sequence of this T cell receptor (beta chain) was determined in a study of T cell changes during pregnancy in multiple sclerosis (dated by TCRdb to the late 2010s). In the study overall: The study looked at changes in the T cell repertoire across pregnancy in women with multiple sclerosis.

Details on this clone: This receptor's antigen is unknown. No per-base quality is available; no much larger clone lies one base away.

Between the V and J ends, shortened by 2 bases and 12 bases respectively, the junction contains 14 bases. From the germline V gene, CDR1 is MNHEY and CDR2 is SVGAGI. Reading from cysteine to phenylalanine, the CDR3 counts 13 amino acids. Only CDR3 DNA remains: 39 bases, in frame from the first base. The method was the immunoSEQ multiplex PCR assay. Imported from immuneACCESS, the table was reduced by TCRdb to in-frame sequences with V and J called. These copies leave out some clones; in studies compared against another copy, an unresolved V gene accounts for under half, and the cause of the remainder is not known. The sample yields tens of thousands of clones; approximately 94% were counted once. Together, the top ten hold around 5.9% of the sample.

The sequence joins TRBV6-5 to TRBJ2-1; D gene: possibly TRBD2, on 5 matching bases. The source was CD8+ T cells from peripheral blood mononuclear cells, collected before pregnancy. The sequence was obtained from a female donor with multiple sclerosis, enrolled in a pregnancy study. The CDR3 protein sequence reads: CASSYQRADGQFF. In nucleotide form, the sequence is TGTGCCAGCAGTTACCAGAGGGCCGACGGGCAGTTCTTC.